A single T cell receptor beta chain is shown here with its context. The V end was cut by 0 bases, the J end by 3 bases, with 9 bases between. The CDR3 totals 15 residues. Germline CDR1 reads SGDLS; CDR2 reads YYNGEE. These data come from a study of blood T cell repertoires in COVID-19. Measured with immunoSEQ multiplex PCR; TCRdb has only the in-frame clones, and not every one. The sample includes approximately 240,000 clones, approximately 84% of them seen just once. The genes are TRBV9 and TRBJ1-4; tentative D call: TRBD1 (5 bases). The sample comprised peripheral blood. The TCR was taken from a young woman who had recovered from COVID-19. The CDR3 here is CASSVGPGSNEKLFF. The CDR3 nucleotides are TGTGCCAGCAGCGTAGGGCCAGGGTCTAATGAAAAACTGTTTTTT.